This T cell receptor (beta chain) was found in a study of blood T cell repertoires in COVID-19. Authors' analysis steps: The authors estimated nucleated cell counts from reference gene primer amplification. TCRdb's copy holds only in-frame clones and misses some; the assay was immunoSEQ multiplex PCR. That table gives V, J and clone size, and the DNA gave D and trimming. The repertoire holds about 64,000 clones, with 78% as singletons. CDR1 is SGHRS and CDR2 is YFSETQ in the germline V gene. The V segment lost 4 bases and the J segment 5 bases; nucleotides outside the gene matches: 9. CDR3 length: 15 amino acids.

Material: peripheral blood. This receptor was taken from a man in his fifties or sixties with COVID-19, enrolled during active disease. V and J are TRBV5-1 and TRBJ1-1, with TRBD1 identical over 9 bases. The CDR3 nucleotides are TGCGCCAGCAGCCCCCACCCGGACAGGGGAACTGAAGCTTTCTTT. Amino acids: CASSPHPDRGTEAFF.